The clone carrying this T cell receptor beta chain showed up many times. Its antigen is not identified. This sample was taken from a study of T cells after yellow fever vaccination. MiXCR was run by TCRdb on the 5' RACE reads, yielding one entry per CDR3 protein. The table has 300,000 to 350,000 distinct CDR3 sequences, under 5% seen once. Whole-study results and caveats: Abundant clonotypes from the bulk population could contaminate FACS-sorted repertoires.

V lost 4 bases to trimming and J lost 0 bases, with 7 bases between them. The CDR3 covers 12 residues. Looked up from germline, CDR1 is GTSNPN and CDR2 is SVGIG (reference sequence). This chain joins TRBV30 and TRBJ2-7, with D unclear. The TCR comes from a man between 18 and 29 years old who received the YFV17D yellow fever vaccine. The sample in question was PBMCs, obtained 5 days after the yellow fever booster vaccination. This CDR3 reads CAWKGSSYEQYF. CDR3 DNA sequence: TGTGCCTGGAAAGGATCCTCCTACGAGCAGTACTTC.